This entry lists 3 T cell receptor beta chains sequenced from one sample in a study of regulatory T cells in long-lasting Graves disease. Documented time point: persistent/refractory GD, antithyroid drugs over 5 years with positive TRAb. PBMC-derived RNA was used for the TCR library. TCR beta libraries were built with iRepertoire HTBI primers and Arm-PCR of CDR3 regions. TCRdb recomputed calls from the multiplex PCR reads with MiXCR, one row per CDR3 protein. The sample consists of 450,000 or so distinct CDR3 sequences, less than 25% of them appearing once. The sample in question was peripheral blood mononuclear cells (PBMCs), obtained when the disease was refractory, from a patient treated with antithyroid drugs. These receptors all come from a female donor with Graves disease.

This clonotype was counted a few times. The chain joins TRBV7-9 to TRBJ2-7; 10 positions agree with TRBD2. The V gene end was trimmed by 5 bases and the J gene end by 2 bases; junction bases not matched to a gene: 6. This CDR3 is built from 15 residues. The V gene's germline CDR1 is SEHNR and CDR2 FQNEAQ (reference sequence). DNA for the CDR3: TGTGCCAGCAGCGTTTCTAGCGGGAGCCCCTACGAGCAGTACTTC. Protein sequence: CASSVSSGSPYEQYF.

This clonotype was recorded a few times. In DNA, the CDR3 is TGTGCCAGTAGTATAGATCTTCAAGGGACAGAAGTCTCTTATAGCAATCAGCCCCAGCATTTT. Its protein is CASSIDLQGTEVSYSNQPQHF. The rearrangement links TRBV19 to TRBJ1-5; 7 positions agree with TRBD1. This CDR3 spans 21 amino acids. Germline V gene sequence: CDR1 LNHDA, CDR2 SQIVND (reference sequence). After removal of 0 bases from V and 0 bases from J, the junction contained 17 bases not matched to a gene. The full variable domain, with the rest looked up from reference TRBV19 and TRBJ1-5, is DGGITQSPKYLFRKEGQNVTLSCEQNLNHDAMYWYRQDPGQGLRLIYYSQIVNDFQKGDIAEGYSVSREKKESFPLTVTSAQKNPTAFYLCASSIDLQGTEVSYSNQPQHFGDGTRLSIL.

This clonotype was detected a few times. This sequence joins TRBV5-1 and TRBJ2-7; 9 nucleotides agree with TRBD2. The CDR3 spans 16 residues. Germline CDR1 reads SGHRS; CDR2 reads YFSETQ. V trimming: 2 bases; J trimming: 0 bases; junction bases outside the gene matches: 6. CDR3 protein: CASSFWDSGSSYEQYF. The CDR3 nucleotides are TGCGCCAGCAGCTTTTGGGATAGCGGGAGCTCCTACGAGCAGTACTTC.